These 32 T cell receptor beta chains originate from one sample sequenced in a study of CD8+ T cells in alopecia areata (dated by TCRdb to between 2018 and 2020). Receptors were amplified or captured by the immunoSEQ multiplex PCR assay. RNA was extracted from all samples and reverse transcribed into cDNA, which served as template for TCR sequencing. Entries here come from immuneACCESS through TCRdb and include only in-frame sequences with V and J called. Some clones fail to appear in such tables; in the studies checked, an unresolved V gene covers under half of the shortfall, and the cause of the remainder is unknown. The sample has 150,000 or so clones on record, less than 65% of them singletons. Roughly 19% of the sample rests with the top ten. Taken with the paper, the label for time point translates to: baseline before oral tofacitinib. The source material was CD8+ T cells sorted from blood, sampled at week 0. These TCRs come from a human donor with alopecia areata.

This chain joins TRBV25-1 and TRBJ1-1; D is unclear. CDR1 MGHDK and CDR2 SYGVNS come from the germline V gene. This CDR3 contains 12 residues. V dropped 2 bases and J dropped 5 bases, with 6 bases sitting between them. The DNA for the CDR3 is TGTGCCAGCAGTGAACTGGGAACTGAAGCTTTCTTT. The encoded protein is CASSELGTEAFF.

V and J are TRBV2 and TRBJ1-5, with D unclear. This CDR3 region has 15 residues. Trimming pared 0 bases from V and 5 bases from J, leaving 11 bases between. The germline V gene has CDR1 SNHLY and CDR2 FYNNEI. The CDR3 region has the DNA TGTGCCAGCAGTGAAGCTTGGGAGGCGGATCAGCCCCAGCATTTT. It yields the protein CASSEAWEADQPQHF.

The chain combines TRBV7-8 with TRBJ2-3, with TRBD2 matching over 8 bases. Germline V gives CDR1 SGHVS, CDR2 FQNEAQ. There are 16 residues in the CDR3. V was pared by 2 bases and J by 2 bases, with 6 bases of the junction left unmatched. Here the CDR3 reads CASSLFPGGDTDTQYF. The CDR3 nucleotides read TGTGCCAGCAGCTTATTTCCGGGGGGGGACACAGATACGCAGTATTTT.

CDR3 sequence reads: CAWNAVADGYTF. For the CDR3, the DNA is TGTGCCTGGAATGCAGTAGCGGATGGCTACACCTTC. The V and J genes are TRBV30 and TRBJ1-2; the D is unclear. The CDR3 has 12 residues. Trimming removed 4 bases at V and 6 bases at J, with 12 bases between. Looked up from germline, CDR1 is GTSNPN and CDR2 is SVGIG (reference sequence).

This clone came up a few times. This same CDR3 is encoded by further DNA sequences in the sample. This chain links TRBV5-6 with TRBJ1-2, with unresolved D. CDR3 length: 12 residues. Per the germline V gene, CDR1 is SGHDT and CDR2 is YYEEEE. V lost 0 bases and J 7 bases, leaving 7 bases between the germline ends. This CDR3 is CASSLEGSGYTF. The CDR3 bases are TGTGCCAGCAGCTTGGAGGGAAGTGGCTACACCTTC.

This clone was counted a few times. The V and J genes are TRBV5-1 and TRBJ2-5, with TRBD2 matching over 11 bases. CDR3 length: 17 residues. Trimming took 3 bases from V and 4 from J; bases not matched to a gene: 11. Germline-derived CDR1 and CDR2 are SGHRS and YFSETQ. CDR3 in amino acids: CASSSSPGLAGGETQYF. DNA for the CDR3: TGCGCCAGCAGCTCGAGCCCCGGGCTAGCGGGGGGAGAGACCCAGTACTTC.

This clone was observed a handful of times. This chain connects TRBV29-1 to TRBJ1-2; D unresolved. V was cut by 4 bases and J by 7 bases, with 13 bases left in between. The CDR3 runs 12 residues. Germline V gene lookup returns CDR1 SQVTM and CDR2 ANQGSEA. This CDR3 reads CSVVEGFGGYTF. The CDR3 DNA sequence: TGCAGCGTTGTTGAAGGGTTTGGTGGCTACACCTTC.

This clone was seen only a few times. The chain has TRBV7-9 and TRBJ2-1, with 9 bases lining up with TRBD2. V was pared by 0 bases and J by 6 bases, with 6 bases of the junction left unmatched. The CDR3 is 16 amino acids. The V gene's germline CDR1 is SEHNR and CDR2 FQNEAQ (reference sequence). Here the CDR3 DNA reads TGTGCCAGCAGCTTAGCCGGACTAGCGCCTACCAATGAGCAGTTCTTC. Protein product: CASSLAGLAPTNEQFF.

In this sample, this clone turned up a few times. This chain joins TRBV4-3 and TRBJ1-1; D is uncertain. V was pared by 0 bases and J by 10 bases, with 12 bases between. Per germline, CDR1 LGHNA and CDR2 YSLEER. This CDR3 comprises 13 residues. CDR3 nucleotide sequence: TGCGCCAGCAGCCAAGAAGCTCAACAGCCAGCTTTCTTT. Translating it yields CASSQEAQQPAFF.

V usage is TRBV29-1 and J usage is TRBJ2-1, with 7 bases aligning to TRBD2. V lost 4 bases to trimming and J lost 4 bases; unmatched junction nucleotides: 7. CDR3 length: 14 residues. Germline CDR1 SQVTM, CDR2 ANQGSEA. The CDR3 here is CSVVSGGPYNEQFF. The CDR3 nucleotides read TGCAGCGTTGTTTCGGGGGGACCATACAATGAGCAGTTCTTC.

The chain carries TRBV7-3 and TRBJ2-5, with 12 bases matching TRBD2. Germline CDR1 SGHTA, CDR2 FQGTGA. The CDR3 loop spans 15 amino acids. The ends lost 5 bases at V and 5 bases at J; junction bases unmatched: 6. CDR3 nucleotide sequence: TGTGCCAGCAGCCCTAGCGGGGGGGCCTTGGAGACCCAGTACTTC. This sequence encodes CASSPSGGALETQYF.

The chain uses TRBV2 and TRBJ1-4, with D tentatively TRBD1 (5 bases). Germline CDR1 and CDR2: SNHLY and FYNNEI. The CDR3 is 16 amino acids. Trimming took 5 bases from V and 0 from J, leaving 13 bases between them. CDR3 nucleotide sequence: TGTGCCAGCAGTTTCCCCGACAGTGCAACTAATGAAAAACTGTTTTTT. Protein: CASSFPDSATNEKLFF. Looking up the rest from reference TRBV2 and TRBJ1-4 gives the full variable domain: EPEVTQTPSHQVTQMGQEVILRCVPISNHLYFYWYRQILGQKVEFLVSFYNNEISEKSEIFDDQFSVERPDGSNFTLKIRSTKLEDSAMYFCASSFPDSATNEKLFFGSGTQLSVL.

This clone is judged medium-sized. DNA of the CDR3: TGCGCCAGCAGCCAAGTAGCGGACTCCTACGAGCAGTACTTC. Translation: CASSQVADSYEQYF. The chain combines TRBV4-1 with TRBJ2-7; possibly TRBD2 for D (6 bases). The germline V gene encodes CDR1 MGHRA and CDR2 YSYEKL. The V end was cut by 1 base, the J end by 0 bases, with 7 bases between. This CDR3 is 14 amino acids long.

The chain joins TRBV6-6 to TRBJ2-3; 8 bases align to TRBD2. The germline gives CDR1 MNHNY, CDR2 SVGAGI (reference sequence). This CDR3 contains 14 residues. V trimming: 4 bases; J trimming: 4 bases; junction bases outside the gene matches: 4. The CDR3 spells CASSSRGGPDTQYF. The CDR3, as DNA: TGTGCCAGCAGTTCACGGGGGGGCCCAGATACGCAGTATTTT.

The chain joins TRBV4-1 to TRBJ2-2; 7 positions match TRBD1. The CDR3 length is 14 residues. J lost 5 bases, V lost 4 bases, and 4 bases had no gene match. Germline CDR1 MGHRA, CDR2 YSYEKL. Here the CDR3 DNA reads TGCGCCAGCAGCCTCGACAGGGAGACCGGGGAGCTGTTTTTT. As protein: CASSLDRETGELFF.

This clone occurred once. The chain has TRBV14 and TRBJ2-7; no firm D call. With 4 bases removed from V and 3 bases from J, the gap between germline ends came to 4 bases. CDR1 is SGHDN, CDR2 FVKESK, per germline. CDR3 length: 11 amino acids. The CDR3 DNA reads TGTGCCAGCAGCCCCGGCTACGAGCAGTACTTC. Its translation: CASSPGYEQYF. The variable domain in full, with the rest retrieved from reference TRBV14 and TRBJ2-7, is EAGVTQFPSHSVIEKGQTVTLRCDPISGHDNLYWYRRVMGKEIKFLLHFVKESKQDESGMPNNRFLAERTGGTYSTLKVQPAELEDSGVYFCASSPGYEQYFGPGTRLTVT.

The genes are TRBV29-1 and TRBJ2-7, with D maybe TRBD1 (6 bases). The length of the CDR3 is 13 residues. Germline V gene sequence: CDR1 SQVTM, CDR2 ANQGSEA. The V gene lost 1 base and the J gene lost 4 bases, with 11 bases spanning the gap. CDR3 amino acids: CSVEVDSAYEQYF. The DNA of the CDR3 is TGCAGCGTTGAAGTGGACAGTGCGTACGAGCAGTACTTC.

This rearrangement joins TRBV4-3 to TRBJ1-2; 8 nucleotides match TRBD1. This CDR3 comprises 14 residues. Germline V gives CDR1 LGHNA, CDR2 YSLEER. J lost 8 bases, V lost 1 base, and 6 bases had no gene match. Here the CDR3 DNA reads TGCGCCAGCAGCCAAGGGTCAGGGGGCAGCGGCTACACCTTC. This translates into CASSQGSGGSGYTF.

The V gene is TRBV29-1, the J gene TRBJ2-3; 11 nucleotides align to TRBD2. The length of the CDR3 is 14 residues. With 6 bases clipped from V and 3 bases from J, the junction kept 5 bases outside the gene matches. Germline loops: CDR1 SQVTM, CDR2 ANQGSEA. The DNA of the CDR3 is TGCAGCGTCGAGACTAGCGGGGCAACAGATACGCAGTATTTT. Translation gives CSVETSGATDTQYF.

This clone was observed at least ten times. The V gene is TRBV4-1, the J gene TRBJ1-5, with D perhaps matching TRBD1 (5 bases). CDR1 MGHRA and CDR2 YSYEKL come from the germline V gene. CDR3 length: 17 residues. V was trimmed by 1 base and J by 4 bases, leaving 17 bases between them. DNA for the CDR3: TGCGCCAGCAGCCAAGTCTCGGTAACTGGGGGAAATCAGCCCCAGCATTTT. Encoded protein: CASSQVSVTGGNQPQHF.

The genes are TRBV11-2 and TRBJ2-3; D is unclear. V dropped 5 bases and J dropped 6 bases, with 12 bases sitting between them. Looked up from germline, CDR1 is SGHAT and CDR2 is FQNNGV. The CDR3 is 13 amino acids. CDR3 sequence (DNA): TGTGCCAGCAGCCCCGGTCGACTTGATACGCAGTATTTT. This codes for CASSPGRLDTQYF.

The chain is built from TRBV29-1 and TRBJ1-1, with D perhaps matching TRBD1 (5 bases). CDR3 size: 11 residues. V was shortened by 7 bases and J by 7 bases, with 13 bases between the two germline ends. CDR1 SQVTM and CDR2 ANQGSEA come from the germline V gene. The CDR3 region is CSGWGRDEAFF. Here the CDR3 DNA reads TGCAGCGGCTGGGGCAGGGATGAAGCTTTCTTT.

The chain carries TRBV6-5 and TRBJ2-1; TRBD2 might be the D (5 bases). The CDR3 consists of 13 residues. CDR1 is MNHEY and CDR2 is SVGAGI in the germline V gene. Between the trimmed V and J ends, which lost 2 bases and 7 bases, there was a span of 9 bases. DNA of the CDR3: TGTGCCAGCAGTTACGCAGCGGCGAATGAGCAGTTCTTC. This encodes CASSYAAANEQFF.

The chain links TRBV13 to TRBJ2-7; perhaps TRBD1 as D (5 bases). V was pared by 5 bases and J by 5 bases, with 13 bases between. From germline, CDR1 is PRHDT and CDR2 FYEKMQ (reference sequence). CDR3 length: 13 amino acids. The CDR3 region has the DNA TGTGCCAGCAGCCTAGAACAGGCCGACGAGCAGTACTTC. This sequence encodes CASSLEQADEQYF.

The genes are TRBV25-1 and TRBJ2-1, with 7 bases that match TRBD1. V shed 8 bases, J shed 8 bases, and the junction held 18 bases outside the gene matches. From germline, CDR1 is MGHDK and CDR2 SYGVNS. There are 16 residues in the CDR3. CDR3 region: CASSEGARRLGDEQFF. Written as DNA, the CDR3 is TGTGCCAGCTCAGAGGGGGCTCGACGATTAGGGGATGAGCAGTTCTTC.

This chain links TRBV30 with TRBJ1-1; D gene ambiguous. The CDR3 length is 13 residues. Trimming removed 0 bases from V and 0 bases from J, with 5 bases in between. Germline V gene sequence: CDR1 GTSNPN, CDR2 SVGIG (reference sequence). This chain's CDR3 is CAWSVLMNTEAFF. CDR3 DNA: TGTGCCTGGAGTGTACTAATGAACACTGAAGCTTTCTTT.

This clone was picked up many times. Written as DNA, the CDR3 is TGTGCCAGCAGGAATCTACAGGGTAGGAACACTGAAGCTTTCTTT. Protein sequence: CASRNLQGRNTEAFF. This sequence joins TRBV5-4 and TRBJ1-1, with TRBD1 as a possible D gene (6 bases). This CDR3 has 15 amino acids. Trimming left V 5 bases short and J 1 base short, with 15 bases between. Germline-derived CDR1 and CDR2 are SGHNT and YYREEE (reference sequence).

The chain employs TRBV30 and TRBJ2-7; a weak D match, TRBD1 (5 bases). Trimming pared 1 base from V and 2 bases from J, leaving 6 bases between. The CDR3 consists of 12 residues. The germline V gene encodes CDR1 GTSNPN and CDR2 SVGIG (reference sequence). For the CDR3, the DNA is TGTGCCTGGAGTGAAGGGGCCTACGAGCAGTACTTC. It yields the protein CAWSEGAYEQYF. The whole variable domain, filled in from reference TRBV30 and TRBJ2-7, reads SQTIHQWPATLVQPVGSPLSLECTVEGTSNPNLYWYRQAAGRGLQLLFYSVGIGQISSEVPQNLSASRPQDRQFILSSKKLLLSDSGFYLCAWSEGAYEQYFGPGTRLTVT.

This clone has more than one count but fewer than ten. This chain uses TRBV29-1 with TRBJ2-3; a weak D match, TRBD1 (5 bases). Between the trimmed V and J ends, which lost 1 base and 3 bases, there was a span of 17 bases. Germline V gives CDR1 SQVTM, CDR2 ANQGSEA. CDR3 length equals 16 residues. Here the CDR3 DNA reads TGCAGCGTTGAAGGTGCTGACAGCCCACGTACAGATACGCAGTATTTT. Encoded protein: CSVEGADSPRTDTQYF.

CDR3: CASSLSRNQPQHF. The CDR3 region has the DNA TGTGCCAGCAGCTTGAGCAGGAATCAGCCCCAGCATTTT. V gene TRBV7-6 combines with J gene TRBJ1-5, with no clear D. Per the germline V gene, CDR1 is SGHVS and CDR2 is FNYEAQ. The CDR3 runs 13 residues. The V end was cut by 3 bases, the J end by 4 bases, with 7 bases between.

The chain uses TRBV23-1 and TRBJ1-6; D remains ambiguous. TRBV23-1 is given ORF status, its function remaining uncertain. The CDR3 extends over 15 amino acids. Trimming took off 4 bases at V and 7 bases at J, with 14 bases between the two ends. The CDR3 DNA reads TGCGCCAGCAGTCCAGGACCGGCGAGAAATTCACCCCTCCACTTT. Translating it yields CASSPGPARNSPLHF.

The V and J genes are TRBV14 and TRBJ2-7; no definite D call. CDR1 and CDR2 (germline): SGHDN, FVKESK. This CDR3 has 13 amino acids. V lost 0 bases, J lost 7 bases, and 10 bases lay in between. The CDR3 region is CASSQDSWAEQYF. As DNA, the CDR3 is TGTGCCAGCAGCCAAGATTCATGGGCAGAGCAGTACTTC.